This TCR beta chain was observed in a study of T cells in Graves' hyperthyroidism and ophthalmopathy. V dropped 1 base and J dropped 7 bases, with 24 bases sitting between them. Looked up from germline, CDR1 is KGHDR and CDR2 is SFDVKD. This CDR3 has 18 residues. Researchers took RNA transcripts and amplified the TCR beta CDR3 regions from them. First-round RT-PCR with HTBI primers amplified the TCR CDR3 region. TCRdb reprocessed the multiplex PCR reads via MiXCR and lists one record per CDR3 protein. This table has about 420,000 distinct CDR3 sequences, 15% to 18% appearing once. This clonotype has a handful of counts.

V gene TRBV24-1 combines with J gene TRBJ2-5; TRBD1 or TRBD2 may be the D gene (6 bases each). The TCR sequence derives from a woman under 30 with Graves' hyperthyroidism. Source material: blood. The CDR3 coding sequence is TGTGCCACCAGTGATTTCCGAGAGGGGGGACAATCAAATGGGACCCAGTACTTC. This gives the protein CATSDFREGGQSNGTQYF.